The present TCR beta chain was sequenced within a study of radiation and T cells in renal cell carcinoma. Notes on the study in general: No pretreatment tumor biopsies were available for baseline clonotypes.

With respect to this clone: Its target is not known.

Using immunoSEQ multiplex PCR, the repertoire was profiled, and TCRdb retains in-frame clones only, with some absent. The sample shows 94,000 or so clones, approximately 83% of them seen only once. As for time point: baseline pretreatment blood. As to treatment: 15 Gy SBRT to primary tumor, nephrectomy 4 weeks later. Radiation-treated patients gave blood at baseline, week 2 and week 4. The CDR3 totals 13 residues. Germline-derived CDR1 and CDR2 are MGHDK and SYGVNS. Deletions cut 4 bases from V and 5 bases from J, with 11 bases between. The sample here was blood, taken from a patient whose treatment included radiotherapy and nephrectomy. The chain employs TRBV25-1 and TRBJ2-5; D is ambiguous. This TCR was recovered from a man in his 60s with renal cell carcinoma. The CDR3 is CASSVGVLETQYF. The CDR3 DNA reads as TGTGCCAGCAGTGTAGGAGTTTTGGAGACCCAGTACTTC.